Listed here are 32 T cell receptor beta chains from one sample, sequenced in a study of blood T cell repertoires in COVID-19. Assay: immunoSEQ multiplex PCR; the TCRdb copy retains only in-frame clones and omits some. The sample contains about 280,000 clones, around 90% of which appear only once. Input material: PBMCs or T cells enriched from blood (not recorded which). These receptors all stem from a woman under 30 with acute COVID-19.

V and J are TRBV19 and TRBJ2-7; D call uncertain. The CDR3 totals 15 residues. Per germline, CDR1 LNHDA and CDR2 SQIVND (reference sequence). V lost 0 bases and J lost 5, with 14 bases in between. The CDR3 protein is CASSIEGRSFHEQYF. The CDR3 DNA reads TGTGCCAGTAGTATAGAGGGCAGATCGTTCCACGAGCAGTACTTC.

V gene TRBV7-9 combines with J gene TRBJ1-2; TRBD1 might be the D (6 bases). Per germline, CDR1 SEHNR and CDR2 FQNEAQ (reference sequence). Between the trimmed V and J ends, which lost 4 bases and 0 bases, there was a span of 21 bases. The CDR3 has 18 residues. CDR3 DNA: TGTGCCAGCAGCTCGAAGATCACACAGGGTTGGGCTAACTATGGCTACACCTTC. It yields the protein CASSSKITQGWANYGYTF.

J is TRBJ1-2 and V is TRBV9, with a weak D call TRBD1 (6 bases). The CDR3 is 16 amino acids. From germline, CDR1 is SGDLS and CDR2 YYNGEE. V lost 0 bases, J lost 6 bases, and 18 bases lay in between. The DNA of the CDR3 is TGTGCCAGCAGCGTAGACCTCACAGGGCGGCTAGATGGCTACACCTTC. Translating gives CASSVDLTGRLDGYTF.

The V call is TRBV3-1 (or the pseudogene TRBV3-2), the J call TRBJ1-2; the D is unclear. Trimming stripped 6 bases from V and 13 bases from J, with 18 bases between. The CDR3 contains 12 residues. The V gene's germline CDR1 is LGHDT and CDR2 YNNKEL (reference sequence). The CDR3 spells CASRRRESYLTF. The CDR3 nucleotides read TGTGCCAGCAGACGCCGGGAAAGTTATCTCACCTTC.

V usage is TRBV4-2 and J usage is TRBJ2-3; 9 bases are shared with TRBD2. This CDR3 is built from 15 residues. Germline CDR1 LGHNA, CDR2 YNFKEQ. Unmatched junction bases numbered 7, after V lost 4 bases and J lost 5 bases. As DNA, the CDR3 is TGTGCCAGCAGCCCGAGCCTAGCGGGAAAAGATACGCAGTATTTT. The encoded protein is CASSPSLAGKDTQYF.

This chain links TRBV18 with TRBJ2-2; tentatively, D is TRBD2 (5 bases). V was pared by 3 bases and J by 1 base, with 12 bases between. In germline, CDR1 is KGHSH, CDR2 LQKENI. The length of the CDR3 is 16 residues. The CDR3 DNA reads as TGTGCCAGCTCACCGCCGGGGTTAAAGAACACCGGGGAGCTGTTTTTT. Amino acids: CASSPPGLKNTGELFF.

The chain recombines TRBV20-1 with TRBJ1-2, with D hard to call. V was trimmed by 3 bases and J by 2 bases, leaving 10 bases between them. CDR1 DFQATT and CDR2 SNEGSKA come from the germline V gene (reference sequence). The CDR3 sequence is 13 residues long. In DNA, the CDR3 is TGCAGTGCTAGTGTGGGCGTCAACTATGGCTACACCTTC. It encodes CSASVGVNYGYTF.

The chain employs TRBV7-6 and TRBJ2-7; tentatively, D is TRBD2 (5 bases). CDR1 and CDR2 from the germline V gene are SGHVS and FNYEAQ. V was pared by 3 bases and J by 4 bases, with 13 bases between. The CDR3 length is 14 residues. CDR3 in amino acids: CASSLLAGAYEQYF. The CDR3 coding sequence is TGTGCCAGCAGCTTGCTAGCAGGAGCATACGAGCAGTACTTC. The variable domain in full, completed from reference TRBV7-6 and TRBJ2-7, reads GAGVSQSPRYKVTKRGQDVALRCDPISGHVSLYWYRQALGQGPEFLTYFNYEAQQDKSGLPNDRFSAERPEGSISTLTIQRTEQRDSAMYRCASSLLAGAYEQYFGPGTRLTVT.

V and J are TRBV28 and TRBJ1-2; 9 bases align to TRBD1. The V gene end was trimmed by 10 bases and the J gene end by 4 bases; junction bases not matched to a gene: 10. The germline V gene encodes CDR1 MDHEN and CDR2 SYDVKM. This CDR3 has 14 residues. CDR3 nucleotide sequence: TGTGCCATCAGATTACAGGGGGCCGGCTATGGCTACACCTTC. Protein: CAIRLQGAGYGYTF.

The chain links TRBV30 to TRBJ1-4, with D maybe TRBD1 (5 bases). The CDR3 covers 13 residues. CDR1 GTSNPN and CDR2 SVGIG come from the germline V gene (reference sequence). The V and J ends lost 2 bases and 8 bases respectively, with 12 bases between them. DNA of the CDR3: TGTGCCTGGAGTCAAGGGGTTCGGGAAAAACTGTTTTTT. This gives the protein CAWSQGVREKLFF.

This clone was recorded only once. The rearrangement links TRBV27 to TRBJ2-7; D is ambiguous. Looked up from germline, CDR1 is MNHEY and CDR2 is SMNVEV (reference sequence). V shed 5 bases and J shed 3 bases, with 14 bases lying between them. The CDR3 totals 14 residues. CDR3 bases: TGTGCCAGCAGTCCCAGTTTTGTCCGCTACGAGCAGTACTTC. It translates to CASSPSFVRYEQYF.

The gene calls are TRBV5-1 and TRBJ2-3, with 15 bases lining up with TRBD2. The CDR3 has 20 residues. Unmatched junction bases numbered 15, after V lost 5 bases and J lost 2 bases. Per germline, CDR1 SGHRS and CDR2 YFSETQ. The CDR3 bases are TGCGCCAGCAGGCCGGGACTAGCGGGAGGTTATGAGCAGGTCACAGATACGCAGTATTTT. Protein sequence: CASRPGLAGGYEQVTDTQYF.

This clone was counted a few times. V and J are TRBV4-3 and TRBJ1-3; D gene unclear. V shed 0 bases and J shed 1 base, with 7 bases lying between them. Germline V gene sequence: CDR1 LGHNA, CDR2 YSLEER. The CDR3 runs to 15 residues. The CDR3 DNA follows: TGCGCCAGCAGCCAAGATCTTCGTTCTGGAAACACCATATATTTT. It is translated as CASSQDLRSGNTIYF.

The genes are TRBV7-8 and TRBJ1-5; a possible D gene is TRBD1 (6 bases). The CDR3 is made up of 13 amino acids. Germline CDR1 is SGHVS and CDR2 is FQNEAQ. Trimming shortened V by 3 bases and J by 6 bases, and 9 bases separated the two germline ends. This CDR3 is CASSLTGGQPQHF. The CDR3 bases are TGTGCCAGCAGCTTGACAGGAGGTCAGCCCCAGCATTTT.

This rearrangement joins TRBV7-8 to TRBJ1-1; maybe TRBD1 (6 bases). This CDR3 comprises 15 residues. Looked up from germline, CDR1 is SGHVS and CDR2 is FQNEAQ. V lost 5 bases, J lost 0 bases, and 13 bases lay in between. CDR3: CASSPNRALNTEAFF. In nucleotides, the CDR3 is TGTGCCAGCAGCCCTAACAGGGCACTGAACACTGAAGCTTTCTTT.

Only one count was recorded for this clone. The chain recombines TRBV27 with TRBJ2-1, with TRBD2 as a possible D gene (5 bases). The V and J ends lost 6 bases and 8 bases respectively, with 11 bases between them. Germline CDR1 reads MNHEY; CDR2 reads SMNVEV (reference sequence). The length of the CDR3 is 12 residues. The DNA of the CDR3 is TGTGCCAGCAGCCTCATGGGAGATGAGCAGTTCTTC. Protein: CASSLMGDEQFF.

This chain joins TRBV7-3 and TRBJ2-7; a weak D match, TRBD2 (6 bases). Germline CDR1 is SGHTA and CDR2 is FQGTGA. The germline V and J ends were trimmed by 3 bases and 1 base, with 19 bases remaining between them. This CDR3 has 17 amino acids. This CDR3 reads CASSLTSLPGESYEQYF. In DNA, the CDR3 is TGTGCCAGCAGCTTGACGTCCCTCCCGGGAGAGTCCTACGAGCAGTACTTC.

This chain connects TRBV2 to TRBJ2-5; tentative D call: TRBD1 (6 bases). Germline-derived CDR1 and CDR2 are SNHLY and FYNNEI. Between the trimmed V and J ends, which lost 6 bases and 4 bases, there was a span of 12 bases. This CDR3 spans 13 amino acids. The CDR3 DNA reads as TGTGCCAGCAGCCGTGGCAGGGGAGAGACCCAGTACTTC. It yields the protein CASSRGRGETQYF.

This clone showed up just a few times. This chain connects TRBV28 to TRBJ1-6, with D possibly being TRBD1 (5 bases). This CDR3 is 14 amino acids long. Germline CDR1 is MDHEN and CDR2 is SYDVKM. V lost 8 bases and J 4 bases, leaving 12 bases between the germline ends. CDR3 protein: CASCPDKYNSPLHF. CDR3 coding DNA: TGTGCCAGCTGCCCGGACAAATATAATTCACCCCTCCACTTT.

This chain links TRBV20-1 with TRBJ1-2; possibly TRBD1 for D (5 bases). This CDR3 has 11 amino acids. Trimming took 5 bases from V and 7 from J, leaving 11 bases between them. Germline lookup yields CDR1 DFQATT and CDR2 SNEGSKA (reference sequence). The CDR3 reads CSAPDSAGYTF. The CDR3 DNA follows: TGCAGTGCTCCTGACAGTGCTGGCTACACCTTC.

The genes are TRBV10-2 and TRBJ2-7; D not resolved. V lost 4 bases and J 7 bases, leaving 8 bases between the germline ends. Germline loops: CDR1 WSHSY, CDR2 SAAADI. There are 11 residues in the CDR3. The CDR3 region has the DNA TGCGCCAGCAGTGGCCATCGGGAGCAGTACTTC. Encoded protein: CASSGHREQYF.

The chain joins TRBV5-1 to TRBJ2-1, with 7 bases lining up with TRBD1. After removal of 4 bases from V and 1 base from J, the junction contained 5 bases not matched to a gene. Germline assignment: CDR1 SGHRS and CDR2 YFSETQ. This CDR3 spans 15 amino acids. CDR3 DNA: TGCGCCAGCAGCGTTACAGGGGTATCCTACAATGAGCAGTTCTTC. Its protein is CASSVTGVSYNEQFF.

This clone occurred a few times. This chain links TRBV19 with TRBJ2-5; 8 bases fit TRBD1. This CDR3 spans 15 amino acids. With 5 bases clipped from V and 7 bases from J, the junction kept 12 bases outside the gene matches. Germline CDR1 and CDR2: LNHDA and SQIVND (reference sequence). The CDR3 sequence: CASSDHRGQAGTQYF. The CDR3 nucleotides are TGTGCCAGTAGTGACCACCGGGGACAGGCGGGGACCCAGTACTTC.

V usage is TRBV18 and J usage is TRBJ2-3; TRBD2 is a possible D gene (5 bases). Trimming took 3 bases from V and 5 from J, leaving 9 bases between them. This CDR3 is built from 13 residues. Germline V gene sequence: CDR1 KGHSH, CDR2 LQKENI. The chain's CDR3 is CASSPPSLDTQYF. The CDR3 DNA reads TGTGCCAGCTCACCTCCTAGCTTAGATACGCAGTATTTT.

The V gene is TRBV18, the J gene TRBJ2-3; 10 bases match TRBD1. CDR1 is KGHSH and CDR2 is LQKENI in the germline V gene. The CDR3 runs 18 residues. The ends lost 4 bases at V and 7 bases at J; junction bases unmatched: 17. In DNA form, the CDR3 reads TGTGCCAGCTCACAGGGACAGGGGTTCGCAGAGACGTACTATACGCAGTATTTT. Amino acids: CASSQGQGFAETYYTQYF.

The V call is TRBV7-6, the J call TRBJ1-1; the match to TRBD1 covers 7 bases. CDR3 length equals 15 residues. The germline V gene has CDR1 SGHVS and CDR2 FNYEAQ. After removal of 1 base from V and 6 bases from J, the junction contained 8 bases not matched to a gene. The CDR3 nucleotides are TGTGCCAGCAGCTTAGGGGACAGACAGGGCGCTGAAGCTTTCTTT. It yields the protein CASSLGDRQGAEAFF.

The rearrangement joins TRBV2 to TRBJ2-7; TRBD2 is a possible D gene (5 bases). Germline V gene sequence: CDR1 SNHLY, CDR2 FYNNEI. This CDR3 region has 13 residues. Trimming removed 4 bases at V and 3 bases at J, with 10 bases between. The CDR3 protein is CASSGGEYYEQYF. The CDR3 nucleotides read TGTGCCAGCAGTGGGGGAGAGTACTACGAGCAGTACTTC.

The chain links TRBV27 to TRBJ2-1, with a weak D call TRBD1 (6 bases). CDR3 length equals 16 residues. Germline V gives CDR1 MNHEY, CDR2 SMNVEV (reference sequence). Trimming took off 5 bases at V and 0 bases at J, with 14 bases between the two ends. The CDR3 is CASSTLRGYSYNEQFF. DNA of the CDR3: TGTGCCAGCAGTACGCTAAGGGGGTACTCCTACAATGAGCAGTTCTTC.

The V and J genes are TRBV24-1 and TRBJ2-1; 10 bases fit TRBD1. The CDR3 sequence is 15 residues long. In germline, CDR1 is KGHDR, CDR2 SFDVKD. The J segment lost 8 bases and the V segment lost 4 bases, leaving 7 bases of the junction unmatched. CDR3 region: CATSESWTGGHEQFF. CDR3 nucleotide sequence: TGTGCCACCAGTGAATCATGGACAGGGGGACATGAGCAGTTCTTC.

The rearrangement joins TRBV7-8 to TRBJ1-2, with 8 bases lining up with TRBD1. The ends lost 1 base at V and 7 bases at J; junction bases unmatched: 5. Germline loops: CDR1 SGHVS, CDR2 FQNEAQ. The CDR3 is 14 residues long. The CDR3 is CASSLVPGGGGYTF. The CDR3 region has the DNA TGTGCCAGCAGCTTAGTACCAGGGGGCGGTGGCTACACCTTC.

The chain uses TRBV4-2 and TRBJ2-1; 8 nucleotides line up with TRBD1. Per the germline V gene, CDR1 is LGHNA and CDR2 is YNFKEQ. The junction had 14 bases not matched to a gene; V was cut back by 0 bases and J by 7 bases. The CDR3 is 18 residues long. CDR3 loop: CASSQDPTGGPYRNEQFF. The CDR3 nucleotides read TGTGCCAGCAGCCAAGATCCTACAGGGGGGCCTTATAGGAATGAGCAGTTCTTC.

The V and J genes are TRBV7-9 and TRBJ1-5; tentative D call: TRBD1 (5 bases). From germline, CDR1 is SEHNR and CDR2 FQNEAQ (reference sequence). Trimming cost V 3 bases and J 4 bases, with 13 bases left between them. The CDR3 covers 15 residues. The CDR3 coding sequence is TGTGCCAGCAGCTTCGGTGGGTCAGGGAATCAGCCCCAGCATTTT. Protein sequence: CASSFGGSGNQPQHF.